The following is a T cell receptor (beta chain) sequence with its context. Antigen specificity is unknown. This record comes from a study of response to subunit inactivated influenza vaccine. Study-wide results and caveats: Authors suggested each seasonal flu vaccination may recruit only limited numbers of new T cells.

TCRdb analysed the RT-PCR reads with MiXCR anew, one entry per CDR3 protein. The table lists under 500,000 distinct CDR3 sequences, approximately 11% of them singletons. The length of the CDR3 is 14 residues. Per germline, CDR1 SGHAT and CDR2 FQNNGV. V was trimmed by 3 bases and J by 3 bases, leaving 9 bases between them. The J gene is TRBJ2-1, the V gene TRBV11-2, with D perhaps TRBD2 (6 bases). Sequenced material: PBMCs from blood, taken 45 days after vaccination. The receptor comes from a man aged 45 to 65 who received an inactivated influenza vaccine. CDR3 sequence: CASSFNGGYNEQFF. In nucleotides, the CDR3 is TGTGCCAGCAGCTTTAACGGGGGCTACAATGAGCAGTTCTTC. Supplemented by reference TRBV11-2 and TRBJ2-1, the full variable domain reads EAGVAQSPRYKIIEKRQSVAFWCNPISGHATLYWYQQILGQGPKLLIQFQNNGVVDDSQLPKDRFSAERLKGVDSTLKIQPAKLEDSAVYLCASSFNGGYNEQFFGPGTRLTVL.